Listed below are T cell receptor beta chains from one sample, sequenced in a study of T cells in Graves' hyperthyroidism and ophthalmopathy. From the multiplex PCR reads, TCRdb called clonotypes with MiXCR, one entry per CDR3 protein. Counted here are around 600,000 distinct CDR3 sequences, around 14% occurring once; the ten biggest clones make up about 6.6%. The sample taken for sequencing was blood. The receptors were sampled from a woman aged 18-29 years with Graves' ophthalmopathy. Both conserved end residues are part of each CDR3. A D gene is named only where the DNA matches it firmly. A row's size may be missing; if present it is once, few, many or a size class.

CDR3 length,D gene,J gene,V gene,clone size,CDR3 protein,CDR3 DNA
13,-,TRBJ1-4,TRBV2,few,CASSYLLNEKLFF,TGTGCCAGCAGCTACCTGCTTAATGAAAAACTGTTTTTT
15,-,TRBJ2-7,TRBV19,few,CASSISQGPFGEQYF,TGTGCCAGTAGTATCAGCCAGGGCCCCTTTGGCGAGCAGTACTTC
16,-,TRBJ2-7,TRBV4-3,few,CASSQPRTVSSYEQYF,TGCGCCAGCAGCCAACCCCGGACGGTCAGCTCCTACGAGCAGTACTTC
12,-,TRBJ1-1,TRBV3-1,many,CASSQVGTEAFF,TGTGCCAGCAGCCAAGTGGGCACTGAAGCTTTCTTT
14,-,TRBJ1-2,TRBV20-1,-,CSVDSQSRNYGYTF,TGCAGTGTGGACAGCCAATCTCGGAACTATGGCTACACCTTC
16,-,TRBJ2-1,TRBV11-2,many,CASSGGLNRWRREQFF,TGTGCCAGCAGCGGCGGGTTGAACAGGTGGAGACGTGAGCAGTTCTTC
13,-,TRBJ2-7,TRBV5-1,-,CASSLDRTHEQYF,TGCGCCAGCAGCTTGGACAGGACCCACGAGCAGTACTTC
14,-,TRBJ1-1,TRBV7-9,few,CASSSRARGTEAFF,TGTGCCAGCAGCTCCCGTGCGAGGGGGACTGAAGCTTTCTTT
15,TRBD1,TRBJ1-2,TRBV6-1,few,CASRGILTGTYGYTF,TGTGCCAGCAGGGGGATACTGACAGGGACGTATGGCTACACCTTC
18,-,TRBJ2-1,TRBV6-1,many,CASSPPVPLAGSYNEQFF,TGTGCCAGCAGTCCCCCTGTACCCTTGGCGGGATCGTACAATGAGCAGTTCTTC
18,TRBD1,TRBJ2-1,TRBV12-5,-,CASGLVPRAFTGDNEQFF,TGTGCTAGTGGTTTGGTCCCCCGGGCGTTCACAGGGGACAATGAGCAGTTCTTC
18,TRBD2,TRBJ2-7,TRBV6-2/TRBV6-3,many,CASSRPGFQAGVHLEQYF,TGTGCCAGCAGCCGCCCCGGTTTTCAGGCGGGAGTCCACTTAGAGCAGTACTTC
16,TRBD2,TRBJ2-7,TRBV6-2/TRBV6-3,many,CASSYQAGTSHVVQYF,TGTGCCAGCAGTTATCAAGCCGGGACTAGCCATGTAGTGCAGTACTTC
16,-,TRBJ2-1,TRBV24-1,many,CATSDLSPRLDNEQFF,TGTGCCACCAGTGATTTAAGCCCCCGACTAGACAATGAGCAGTTCTTC
14,TRBD1,TRBJ1-4,TRBV28,few,CASSTGEGNEKLFF,TGTGCCAGCAGCACAGGGGAGGGTAATGAAAAACTGTTTTTT
15,TRBD1,TRBJ1-5,TRBV20-1,-,CSARDVQGANQPQHF,TGCAGTGCTAGAGATGTACAGGGGGCTAATCAGCCCCAGCATTTT
18,TRBD2,TRBJ2-1,TRBV15,few,CATSRDSQPGLADNEQFF,TGTGCCACCAGCAGAGACTCCCAACCGGGACTAGCGGACAATGAGCAGTTCTTC
13,-,TRBJ2-7,TRBV18,many,CASSQTESYEQYF,TGTGCCAGCTCTCAGACAGAGTCCTACGAGCAGTACTTC
12,-,TRBJ2-7,TRBV20-1,many,CSARGRSYEQYF,TGCAGTGCTAGGGGTCGGTCCTACGAGCAGTACTTC
12,-,TRBJ1-1,TRBV30,many,CAWSVLEAEAFF,TGTGCCTGGAGTGTGTTGGAGGCTGAAGCTTTCTTT
17,-,TRBJ2-1,TRBV4-1,-,CASSQEPSWGSYNEQFF,TGCGCCAGCAGCCAAGAGCCTAGCTGGGGCTCCTACAATGAGCAGTTCTTC
16,-,TRBJ2-1,TRBV28,many,CASSLRVTRWDNEQFF,TGTGCCAGCAGTTTAAGAGTCACTCGATGGGACAATGAGCAGTTCTTC
16,-,TRBJ2-1,TRBV29-1,few,CSGRGSTLSSYNEQFF,TGCAGCGGTCGGGGTAGCACGTTGAGCTCCTACAATGAGCAGTTCTTC
15,-,TRBJ1-2,TRBV18,many,CASSMAAEGLNGYTF,TGTGCCAGCTCAATGGCAGCAGAGGGATTAAATGGCTACACCTTC
13,-,TRBJ1-2,TRBV12-3/TRBV12-4,few,CASTGGGRYGYTF,TGTGCCAGCACCGGCGGGGGGCGCTATGGCTACACCTTC
13,TRBD1,TRBJ1-2,TRBV6-1,many,CASSEQGANGYTF,TGTGCCAGCAGTGAACAGGGGGCGAATGGCTACACCTTC
12,-,TRBJ2-5,TRBV24-1,many,CATSLDRETQYF,TGTGCCACCAGTCTCGATCGTGAGACCCAGTACTTC
13,TRBD2,TRBJ2-7,TRBV6-2/TRBV6-3,many,CASSYGGTYEQYF,TGTGCCAGCAGCTACGGGGGGACCTACGAGCAGTACTTC
13,TRBD1,TRBJ2-2,TRBV10-3,-,CAIWTGVDGELFF,TGTGCCATCTGGACAGGGGTCGACGGGGAGCTGTTTTTT
15,-,TRBJ2-3,TRBV2,many,CASSAEGLGTDTQYF,TGTGCCAGCAGTGCGGAGGGCCTGGGCACAGATACGCAGTATTTT
15,TRBD2,TRBJ2-5,TRBV28,-,CASRRWTSGRETQYF,TGTGCCAGCAGGCGATGGACTAGCGGGAGGGAGACCCAGTACTTC
14,-,TRBJ1-1,TRBV30,many,CAWCRDTLNTEAFF,TGTGCCTGGTGTCGGGACACCTTGAACACTGAAGCTTTCTTT
16,-,TRBJ2-7,TRBV7-6,-,CASSRDGGLVSYEQYF,TGTGCCAGCAGCCGTGACGGGGGTTTGGTATCCTACGAGCAGTACTTC
13,TRBD2,TRBJ2-5,TRBV10-3,few,CAMAAGGEETQYF,TGTGCCATGGCAGCGGGAGGGGAAGAGACCCAGTACTTC
13,TRBD1,TRBJ1-1,TRBV2,many,CASRAGGQGKAFF,TGTGCCAGCAGGGCAGGCGGACAGGGCAAAGCTTTCTTT
16,TRBD1,TRBJ1-4,TRBV11-1,-,CASSQVPGGRGEKLFF,TGTGCCAGCAGCCAGGTCCCAGGGGGTAGGGGTGAAAAACTGTTTTTT
15,-,TRBJ1-1,TRBV11-3,many,CASSQSGQINTEAFF,TGTGCCAGCAGCCAGTCGGGGCAGATTAACACTGAAGCTTTCTTT
15,-,TRBJ1-1,TRBV19,few,CASSIAGTANTEAFF,TGTGCCAGTAGTATCGCCGGGACGGCAAACACTGAAGCTTTCTTT
16,TRBD2,TRBJ2-2,TRBV18,-,CASSPRSSGRTGELFF,TGTGCCAGCTCACCACGAAGTAGCGGGAGAACCGGGGAGCTGTTTTTT
15,TRBD2,TRBJ2-1,TRBV5-8,-,CASSSGQGLAGEQFF,TGTGCCAGCAGCTCCGGACAGGGACTAGCGGGAGAGCAGTTCTTC
16,-,TRBJ2-3,TRBV4-3,few,CASSQDSGVGADTQYF,TGCGCCAGCAGCCAAGATTCGGGAGTAGGGGCAGATACGCAGTATTTT
17,-,TRBJ2-6,TRBV28,many,CASSLTGIGVPANVLTF,TGTGCCAGCAGTTTAACGGGGATTGGGGTCCCGGCCAACGTCCTGACTTTC
18,TRBD2,TRBJ2-3,TRBV20-1,many,CSATRFAGTSGLTDTQYF,TGCAGTGCTACCCGATTTGCCGGGACTAGCGGGCTCACAGATACGCAGTATTTT
15,-,TRBJ2-3,TRBV15,many,CATSRGGTRTDTQYF,TGTGCCACCAGCAGAGGGGGGACCCGCACAGATACGCAGTATTTT
13,-,TRBJ2-5,TRBV28,-,CASSLGQGQTQYF,TGTGCCAGCAGTTTGGGGCAGGGCCAGACCCAGTACTTC
13,-,TRBJ1-1,TRBV29-1,-,CSVEVRGGSEAFF,TGCAGCGTTGAAGTCCGTGGAGGGAGTGAAGCTTTCTTT
15,TRBD2,TRBJ2-7,TRBV29-1,-,CSVELAGVAAYEQYF,TGCAGCGTTGAACTAGCGGGGGTAGCAGCCTACGAGCAGTACTTC
15,-,TRBJ1-1,TRBV12-3/TRBV12-4,many,CASSSGLRMNTEAFF,TGTGCCAGCAGTTCCGGACTTCGCATGAACACTGAAGCTTTCTTT
14,TRBD1,TRBJ2-7,TRBV18,-,CASRTGTGGYEQYF,TGTGCCAGCCGGACCGGGACAGGGGGCTACGAGCAGTACTTC
15,TRBD2,TRBJ2-1,TRBV18,many,CASSPGLAGTNEQFF,TGTGCCAGCTCACCGGGACTAGCGGGCACGAATGAGCAGTTCTTC